This TCR beta chain was sequenced for a study of CD8+ T cells in alopecia areata (dated by TCRdb to the late 2010s). In the study overall: Treated patients were enrolled in an open-label pilot trial of oral tofacitinib, 5 to 10 mg twice daily, for moderate-to-severe alopecia areata. Patients stayed on tofacitinib for 6 to 18 months and then had 6 months of follow-up off drug so that delayed response and recurrence could be assessed. For the treated patients, the SALT score, which quantifies what percentage of scalp surface area is affected, served as the measure of disease severity. In both human patients and the C3H/HeJ mouse model, the study applied high-throughput TCRbeta sequencing to look at T cell clonal expansion in alopecia areata. In humans, TCRbeta sequencing was performed on scalp tissue and on sorted CD4+ and CD8+ peripheral blood T cells from healthy controls and from patients with patchy or totalis/universalis alopecia areata. Tofacitinib-treated patients had biopsies at baseline and at 4 and 24 weeks of treatment, with a later scalp biopsy in several patients. Scalp clonality was compared across normal scalp (n=4), patchy alopecia areata scalp (n=8), and alopecia totalis/universalis scalp (n=8). RNA was obtained with the PAXgene miRNA kit for fixed scalp, the miRNeasy kit for PBMCs, and the RNeasy kit for mouse skin. TCRbeta CDR3 regions were amplified by immunoSEQ multiplex PCR using 35 Vbeta forward and 13 Jbeta reverse primers. What the research found in general, with its limitations: With tofacitinib, both scalp clonality and the number of expanded CD8+ clones among the top 100 scalp clones went down significantly. Because the treated cohort was small and had only one nonresponder, larger studies are needed to examine links between baseline CD8+ expansion and response. Higher clonality and more expanded CD8+ clones were observed in lesional scalp than in normal scalp, particularly in alopecia totalis/universalis, a finding suggestive of antigenic drive. Shared TCR sequences between patients were less evident than in mice, which may be partly attributable to HLA diversity in the patient population. During tofacitinib treatment, many expanded lesional clones remained in scalp and blood, and this persistence may partly explain relapse after treatment is stopped. Unlike mouse skin, where gammadelta T cells dominate, normal human skin contains resident alphabeta T cells that get sequenced too, which complicates analysis of the scalp TCR repertoire.

The library came from the immunoSEQ multiplex PCR assay. For TCR sequencing, RNA was extracted from every sample and reverse transcribed into cDNA to serve as template. First-strand cDNA was synthesized using SuperScript III with a 2:1 mix of oligo-dT and random hexamers. A synthetic immune receptor repertoire was used to assess amplification bias, and residual bias was removed computationally. As for the authors' bioinformatics: Raw reads were preprocessed to remove errors, and CDR3 was defined according to IMGT conventions as the region from the conserved cysteine to phenylalanine. Clonality was calculated as 1 minus Shannon entropy normalized by log2 of the number of productive unique TCRs. CD4 or CD8 identity of scalp clones was inferred by cross-referencing scalp TCRbeta sequences with sorted blood CD4 and CD8 repertoires. The table comes from immuneACCESS by way of TCRdb, which keeps in-frame sequences with V and J called. Part of the clones is missing from these tables; in studies checked, under half for an unresolved V gene and the rest for unknown reasons. D and trimming come from the DNA, and the V and J calls and clone size come from that table. Recorded for this sample are under 150,000 clones; 82% of them occurred a single time. Around 25% of the sample comes from the top ten.

As to this clone: Its cognate antigen has yet to be identified. No base quality information exists; no much larger clone differs at one position.

V ends up 0 bases short and J 6 bases short, with an unmatched junction base count of 7. The CDR3 covers 16 residues, taking in both the cysteine and the phenylalanine. The DNA shown is the 48-base CDR3, in frame from base 1. The germline V gene yields LGHNA for CDR1 and YSLEER for CDR2. According to the study, the label for this sample's time point signals: 4 weeks on oral tofacitinib. The treatment or condition label, read with the paper, signifies: oral pan-JAK inhibitor, 5-10 mg twice daily. Lesional scalp punch biopsies and peripheral blood were obtained from alopecia areata patients. PBMCs were isolated by density centrifugation and stained for CD3, CD4 and CD8, and CD4+ and CD8+ T cells were sorted on a FACSAria.

The sequences come from CD8+ T cells sorted from blood, collected at week 4, from a patient treated with tofacitinib. The sequence was collected from a human donor with alopecia areata. The sequence joins TRBV4-3 to TRBJ2-7, with 11 middle bases fitting TRBD2. The DNA sequence is given as TGCGCCAGCAGCCAAGATCTAGCGGGGGGCCGAGCCGAGCAGTACTTC. Translated, it reads CASSQDLAGGRAEQYF.